The 10 T cell receptor beta chains presented below share a single source sample, sequenced in a study of spatial heterogeneity in lung cancer. Study-wide findings and caveats: In tumors, expanded intratumoral alpha and beta TCR counts tracked mutation counts.

TCRdb re-called the 5' RACE reads with MiXCR, one entry per CDR3 protein. The sample holds 4,000 to 5,500 distinct CDR3 sequences, roughly 7% seen once. The time point is: sample taken at primary tumor resection. What these receptors recognize is not known. The input for sequencing was lung tumor tissue, taken at surgery. These receptors originate from a male donor with early-stage non-small cell lung cancer.

The sample holds a few counts of this clonotype. The chain employs TRBV2 and TRBJ2-7; the match to TRBD1 covers 9 bases. The CDR3 length is 14 residues. Per germline, CDR1 SNHLY and CDR2 FYNNEI. Trimming removed 7 bases from V and 1 base from J; junction bases left unmatched: 5. CDR3 in DNA: TGTGCCAGCAAACAGGGGGCCGCTTCCTACGAGCAGTACTTC. Protein product: CASKQGAASYEQYF.

This clonotype is judged medium-sized (0.01 to 0.1%). This chain connects TRBV5-1 to TRBJ2-1; the match to TRBD1 covers 9 bases. Trimming cost V 3 bases and J 1 base; bases outside gene matches: 2. This CDR3 is built from 15 residues. Germline V gene lookup returns CDR1 SGHRS and CDR2 YFSETQ. The CDR3 sequence is CASSSGTGSYNEQFF. CDR3 DNA sequence: TGCGCCAGCAGCTCCGGGACAGGGTCCTACAATGAGCAGTTCTTC.

This clonotype is medium-sized by share. V gene TRBV7-2 combines with J gene TRBJ1-2; D not certain. The V and J ends lost 5 bases and 5 bases respectively, with 9 bases between them. CDR1 is SGHTA and CDR2 is FQGNSA in the germline V gene. This CDR3 is built from 12 residues. The CDR3 DNA reads as TGTGCCAGCAGCCTCCTAGAATATGGCTACACCTTC. This sequence encodes CASSLLEYGYTF.

This clonotype was recorded at least ten times. The chain recombines TRBV19 with TRBJ1-2, with 9 bases matching TRBD1. Trimming removed 7 bases from V and 6 bases from J; junction bases left unmatched: 15. The CDR3 extends over 16 amino acids. Germline CDR1 is LNHDA and CDR2 is SQIVND (reference sequence). In DNA form, the CDR3 reads TGTGCCAGTACCCTCCGGGACAGGGTCCATCCCAATGGCTACACCTTC. It codes for CASTLRDRVHPNGYTF.

This clonotype is termed medium-sized. The rearrangement uses TRBV6-5 and TRBJ2-3; the D is unclear. V was cut by 2 bases and J by 2 bases, with 11 bases left in between. Germline V gives CDR1 MNHEY, CDR2 SVGAGI. The CDR3 is made up of 15 amino acids. This chain's CDR3 is CASSYVRANTDTQYF. The CDR3 DNA follows: TGTGCCAGCAGTTACGTCCGGGCGAACACAGATACGCAGTATTTT.

This clonotype is labeled medium-sized. The chain has TRBV19 and TRBJ2-1; 11 positions agree with TRBD2. The CDR3 runs to 15 residues. Germline assignment: CDR1 LNHDA and CDR2 SQIVND (reference sequence). V trimming: 8 bases; J trimming: 4 bases; junction bases outside the gene matches: 7. CDR3 in amino acids: CASGSGGAAYNEQFF. CDR3 DNA: TGTGCCAGTGGTAGCGGGGGGGCCGCGTACAATGAGCAGTTCTTC.

The chain combines TRBV5-1 with TRBJ1-1; D is unresolved. The V end lost 0 bases, the J end lost 1 base, and 10 bases lay between the germline ends. The CDR3 extends over 15 amino acids. Germline V gene sequence: CDR1 SGHRS, CDR2 YFSETQ. The CDR3 coding sequence is TGCGCCAGCAGCTTGGCCCGGGCAGAGAACACTGAAGCTTTCTTT. As protein: CASSLARAENTEAFF.

This clonotype was counted ten times or more. The chain is built from TRBV12-3 or TRBV12-4 and TRBJ2-7; 9 nucleotides line up with TRBD1. The CDR3 extends over 13 amino acids. Losses at the gene ends were 6 bases for V and 4 bases for J; bases not matched to a gene: 4. CDR3 in DNA: TGTGCCAGCAGGAAGACAGGGGGATACGAGCAGTACTTC. This codes for CASRKTGGYEQYF.

This clonotype has a count of ten or more. V is TRBV5-4 and J is TRBJ2-7; 9 bases agree with TRBD2. The CDR3 spans 16 residues. The junction had 4 bases not matched to a gene; V was cut back by 0 bases and J by 0 bases. Germline V gene lookup returns CDR1 SGHNT and CDR2 YYREEE (reference sequence). The CDR3 bases are TGTGCCAGCAGCTTGGGGCTAGCGGGATCCTCCTACGAGCAGTACTTC. Translated, it gives CASSLGLAGSSYEQYF.

By sample share, this clonotype is medium-sized. The chain uses TRBV15 and TRBJ2-2; TRBD1 might be the D (5 bases). There are 15 residues in the CDR3. The germline CDR1 and CDR2 sequences are LNHNV and YYDKDF (reference sequence). Between the trimmed V and J ends, which lost 2 bases and 1 base, there was a span of 8 bases. Here the CDR3 reads CATSRPTGNTGELFF. The CDR3 DNA sequence: TGTGCCACCAGCAGACCCACAGGGAACACCGGGGAGCTGTTTTTT.